The 11 T cell receptor beta chains in this list originate from one sample, sequenced in a study of PD-1 blockade in classical Hodgkin lymphoma (dated by TCRdb to the early 2020s). Libraries were built with the immunoSEQ multiplex PCR assay. The clones in this table, taken by TCRdb from immuneACCESS, are in-frame only. Not every clone is retained; where verified, under half of the shortfall comes from an unresolved V gene, and the cause of the rest is unknown. For this sample the table gives roughly 140,000 clones, of which approximately 72% were detected only once. Roughly 9.2% of the sample is in the top ten clones. Sample time point, as interpreted from the label and publication: cycle 2 day 1 (C2D1) of nivolumab. Every trial patient had relapsed following autologous stem cell transplantation, and prior brentuximab vedotin exposure was what differed among cohorts A, B and C. Sample: peripheral blood mononuclear cells (PBMCs), taken before the second cycle of nivolumab. The receptors shown here come from a human donor with classical Hodgkin lymphoma.

The rearrangement joins TRBV7-2 to TRBJ2-1, with D hard to call. Germline V gene data show CDR1 as SGHTA and CDR2 as FQGNSA. The CDR3 extends over 13 amino acids. Trimming removed 1 base at V and 6 bases at J, with 7 bases between. The CDR3 nucleotides are TGTGCCAGCAGCTTAGTCGCGGCCAATGAGCAGTTCTTC. Translated, it gives CASSLVAANEQFF.

In its sample, this clone was seen once. The genes are TRBV15 and TRBJ1-1; D might be TRBD1 (5 bases). V lost 0 bases, J lost 5 bases, and 7 bases lay in between. Germline V lookup: CDR1 LNHNV, CDR2 YYDKDF (reference sequence). The CDR3 is made up of 13 amino acids. The CDR3 sequence: CATSRDWGTEAFF. The CDR3 DNA reads TGTGCCACCAGCAGAGATTGGGGGACTGAAGCTTTCTTT.

The chain carries TRBV2 and TRBJ1-4; a weak D match, TRBD1 (6 bases). CDR1 and CDR2 from the germline V gene are SNHLY and FYNNEI. The V end was cut by 8 bases, the J end by 3 bases, with 16 bases between. The CDR3 consists of 15 residues. The CDR3 DNA follows: TGTGCCAGCCGGGACATACGGTGGCCTAATGAAAAACTGTTTTTT. Translation: CASRDIRWPNEKLFF.

The sample holds one count of this clone. The chain recombines TRBV6-5 with TRBJ1-2; the match to TRBD1 covers 10 bases. The CDR3 has 14 residues. CDR1 MNHEY and CDR2 SVGAGI come from the germline V gene. V trimming: 4 bases; J trimming: 6 bases; junction bases outside the gene matches: 5. The CDR3 sequence: CASSFGQGGNGYTF. CDR3 nucleotides: TGTGCCAGCAGTTTCGGACAGGGGGGAAATGGCTACACCTTC.

The chain has TRBV30 and TRBJ2-4; D not resolved. This CDR3 comprises 14 residues. V gave up 1 base and J gave up 3 bases, with 10 bases separating them. The germline CDR1 and CDR2 sequences are GTSNPN and SVGIG (reference sequence). The chain's CDR3 is CAWSGWGGKNIQYF. CDR3 sequence (DNA): TGTGCCTGGAGTGGGTGGGGTGGCAAAAACATTCAGTACTTC.

This chain connects TRBV10-3 to TRBJ2-3; TRBD2 matches at 12 bases. The CDR3 loop spans 16 amino acids. Trimming cost V 4 bases and J 0 bases; bases outside gene matches: 2. In germline, CDR1 is ENHRY, CDR2 SYGVKD. The CDR3 DNA is TGTGCCATCAGTGGGACTAGCGGGACTAGCACAGATACGCAGTATTTT. Translation gives CAISGTSGTSTDTQYF.

This chain joins TRBV28 and TRBJ1-6, with TRBD1 matching 9 bases. The CDR3 is 15 amino acids. V dropped 7 bases and J dropped 5; count of bases not matched to a gene: 6. Germline loops: CDR1 MDHEN, CDR2 SYDVKM. The CDR3 DNA is TGTGCCAGCATCCTCGGACAGGGGAATAATTCACCCCTCCACTTT. Protein product: CASILGQGNNSPLHF.

This clone was seen just once. V is TRBV19 and J is TRBJ1-1, with 7 bases fitting TRBD1. The CDR3 has 14 amino acids. J lost 6 bases, V lost 3 bases, and 7 bases had no gene match. Germline CDR1 reads LNHDA; CDR2 reads SQIVND (reference sequence). The CDR3 coding sequence is TGTGCCAGTAGTATTAACAGGGGAAGTGCTGAAGCTTTCTTT. Residues: CASSINRGSAEAFF. The variable domain in full, with the rest retrieved from reference TRBV19 and TRBJ1-1, is DGGITQSPKYLFRKEGQNVTLSCEQNLNHDAMYWYRQDPGQGLRLIYYSQIVNDFQKGDIAEGYSVSREKKESFPLTVTSAQKNPTAFYLCASSINRGSAEAFFGQGTRLTVV.

The gene calls are TRBV6-1 and TRBJ1-1; D is unclear. Between the trimmed V and J ends, which lost 6 bases and 1 base, there was a span of 9 bases. CDR1 and CDR2 (germline): MNHNS, SASEGT. This CDR3 has 13 residues. The CDR3 loop reads CASSLTQNTEAFF. Written as DNA, the CDR3 is TGTGCCAGCAGCTTAACACAGAACACTGAAGCTTTCTTT.

The chain has TRBV30 and TRBJ2-2; no definite D call. Germline V lookup: CDR1 GTSNPN, CDR2 SVGIG (reference sequence). The CDR3 has 13 amino acids. V was trimmed by 2 bases and J by 1 base, leaving 5 bases between them. For the CDR3, the DNA is TGTGCCTGGAGTCCCCTGAACACCGGGGAGCTGTTTTTT. Its protein is CAWSPLNTGELFF.

The chain recombines TRBV18 with TRBJ2-7; no firm D call. From germline, CDR1 is KGHSH and CDR2 LQKENI. The CDR3 length is 15 residues. Trimming cost V 3 bases and J 4 bases, with 16 bases left between them. CDR3 region: CASSPKGRSEYEQYF. CDR3 in DNA: TGTGCCAGCTCACCGAAGGGTCGCTCCGAGTACGAGCAGTACTTC.